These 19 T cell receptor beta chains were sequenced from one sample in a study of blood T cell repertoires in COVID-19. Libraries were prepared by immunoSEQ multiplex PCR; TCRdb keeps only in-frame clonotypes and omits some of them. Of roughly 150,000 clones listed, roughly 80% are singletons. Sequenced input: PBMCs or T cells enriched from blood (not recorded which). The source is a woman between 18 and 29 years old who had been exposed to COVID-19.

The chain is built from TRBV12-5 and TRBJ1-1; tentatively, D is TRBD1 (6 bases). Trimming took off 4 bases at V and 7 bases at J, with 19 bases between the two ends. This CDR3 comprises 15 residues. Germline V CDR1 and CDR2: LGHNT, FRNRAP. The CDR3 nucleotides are TGTGCTAGTGGTTCTGGACAGAGGGCAGGTCATGAAGCTTTCTTT. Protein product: CASGSGQRAGHEAFF.

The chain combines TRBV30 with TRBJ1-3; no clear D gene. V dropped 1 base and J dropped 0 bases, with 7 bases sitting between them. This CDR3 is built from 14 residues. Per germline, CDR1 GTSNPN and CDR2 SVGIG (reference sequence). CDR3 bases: TGTGCCTGGAGTGACCGAGACTCTGGAAACACCATATATTTT. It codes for CAWSDRDSGNTIYF.

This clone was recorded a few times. The CDR3 bases are TGTGCCAGCAGCGTAAGTTTCCAGCGGGGCGACAATGAGCAGTTCTTC. It is translated as CASSVSFQRGDNEQFF. The rearrangement links TRBV9 to TRBJ2-1; 7 bases are shared with TRBD2. The V segment lost 1 base and the J segment 5 bases; nucleotides outside the gene matches: 9. Per the germline V gene, CDR1 is SGDLS and CDR2 is YYNGEE. The CDR3 contains 16 residues. The full variable domain, rest sourced from reference TRBV9 and TRBJ2-1, is DSGVTQTPKHLITATGQRVTLRCSPRSGDLSVYWYQQSLDQGLQFLIQYYNGEERAKGNILERFSAQQFPDLHSELNLSSLELGDSALYFCASSVSFQRGDNEQFFGPGTRLTVL.

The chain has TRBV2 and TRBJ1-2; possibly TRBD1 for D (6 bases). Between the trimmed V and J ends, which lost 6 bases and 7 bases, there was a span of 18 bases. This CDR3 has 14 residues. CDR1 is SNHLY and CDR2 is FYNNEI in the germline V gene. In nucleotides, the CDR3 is TGTGCCAGCAGCCCCGGACAGTTCTCCGCTGGCTACACCTTC. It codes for CASSPGQFSAGYTF.

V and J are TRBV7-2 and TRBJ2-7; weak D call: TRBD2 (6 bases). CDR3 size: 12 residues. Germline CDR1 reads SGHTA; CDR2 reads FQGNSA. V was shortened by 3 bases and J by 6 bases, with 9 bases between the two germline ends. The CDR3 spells CASSFAGREQYF. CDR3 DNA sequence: TGTGCCAGCAGCTTCGCGGGACGCGAGCAGTACTTC.

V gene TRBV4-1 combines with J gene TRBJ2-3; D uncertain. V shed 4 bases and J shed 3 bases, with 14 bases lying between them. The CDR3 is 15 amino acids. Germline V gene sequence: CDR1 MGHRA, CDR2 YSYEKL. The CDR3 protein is CASSRNSLRTDTQYF. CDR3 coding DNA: TGCGCCAGCAGCCGTAACAGTCTACGAACAGATACGCAGTATTTT.

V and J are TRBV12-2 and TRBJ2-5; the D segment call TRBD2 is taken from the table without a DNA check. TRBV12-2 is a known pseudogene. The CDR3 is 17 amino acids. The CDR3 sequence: CASRLAAGGLHQETQYF. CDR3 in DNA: TGTGCAAGTCGCTTAGCGGCCGGCGGCCTCCACCAAGAGACCCAGTACTTC.

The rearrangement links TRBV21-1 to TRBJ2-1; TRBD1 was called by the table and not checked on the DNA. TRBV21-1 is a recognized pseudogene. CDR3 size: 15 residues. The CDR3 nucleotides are TGTGCCAGCAGCAAACCGGGACAGGTATTAAGTGAGCAGTTCTTC. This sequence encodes CASSKPGQVLSEQFF.

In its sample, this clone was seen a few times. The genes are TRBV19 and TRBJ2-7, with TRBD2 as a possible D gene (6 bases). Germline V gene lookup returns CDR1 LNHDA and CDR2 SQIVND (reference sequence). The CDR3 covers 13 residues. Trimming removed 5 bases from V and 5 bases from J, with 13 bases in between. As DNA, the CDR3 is TGTGCCAGTAGTTCCGCGGGACGCAACGAGCAGTACTTC. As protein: CASSSAGRNEQYF.

CDR3 in DNA: TGTGCCGTAGGACCTGGGACTAGCGGGAGTTGGACGCAGTATTTT. This encodes CAVGPGTSGSWTQYF. This chain connects TRBV5-5 to TRBJ2-3; 14 nucleotides agree with TRBD2. The CDR3 spans 15 residues. In germline, CDR1 is SGHKS, CDR2 YYEKEE (reference sequence). Trimming cost V 10 bases and J 9 bases; bases outside gene matches: 13.

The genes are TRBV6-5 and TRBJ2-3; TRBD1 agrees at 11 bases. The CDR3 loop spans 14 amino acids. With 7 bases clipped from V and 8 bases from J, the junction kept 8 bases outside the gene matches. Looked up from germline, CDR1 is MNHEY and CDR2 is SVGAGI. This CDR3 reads CASTPGQGDGTQYF. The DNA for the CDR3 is TGTGCCAGCACACCGGGACAGGGGGATGGTACGCAGTATTTT.

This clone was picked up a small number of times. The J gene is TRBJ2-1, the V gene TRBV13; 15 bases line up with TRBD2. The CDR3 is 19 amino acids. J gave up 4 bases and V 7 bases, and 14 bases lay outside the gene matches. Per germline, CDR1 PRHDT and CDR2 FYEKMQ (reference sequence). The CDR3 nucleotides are TGTGCCAGCACCGTTCAAGGACTAGCGGGAGGGTCTAATTACAATGAGCAGTTCTTC. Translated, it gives CASTVQGLAGGSNYNEQFF.

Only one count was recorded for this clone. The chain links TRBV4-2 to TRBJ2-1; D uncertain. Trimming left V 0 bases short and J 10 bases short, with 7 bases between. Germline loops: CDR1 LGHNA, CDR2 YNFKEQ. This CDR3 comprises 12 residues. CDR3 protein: CASSQDGFEQFF. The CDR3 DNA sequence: TGTGCCAGCAGCCAAGACGGTTTCGAGCAGTTCTTC.

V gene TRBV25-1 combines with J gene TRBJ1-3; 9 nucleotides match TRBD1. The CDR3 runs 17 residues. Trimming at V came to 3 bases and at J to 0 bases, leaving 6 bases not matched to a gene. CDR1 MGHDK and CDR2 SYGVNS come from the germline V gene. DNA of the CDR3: TGTGCCAGCAGTGAGTCCCGACAGGGGGTCTCTGGAAACACCATATATTTT. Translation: CASSESRQGVSGNTIYF.

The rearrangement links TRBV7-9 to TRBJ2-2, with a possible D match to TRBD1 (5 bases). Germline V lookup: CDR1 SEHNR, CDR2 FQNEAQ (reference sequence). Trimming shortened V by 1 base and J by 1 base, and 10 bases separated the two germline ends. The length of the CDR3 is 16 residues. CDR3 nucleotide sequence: TGTGCCAGCAGCTTAGAAGGCAGGGTGAACACCGGGGAGCTGTTTTTT. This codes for CASSLEGRVNTGELFF. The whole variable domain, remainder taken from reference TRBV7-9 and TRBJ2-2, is DTGVSQNPRHKITKRGQNVTFRCDPISEHNRLYWYRQTLGQGPEFLTYFQNEAQLEKSRLLSDRFSAERPKGSFSTLEIQRTEQGDSAMYLCASSLEGRVNTGELFFGEGSRLTVL.

CDR3 DNA: TGTGCCAGCAGCTTAGCGGTGGAAGTGCCCAGGGGCTACACCTTC. It codes for CASSLAVEVPRGYTF. The chain has TRBV7-9 and TRBJ1-2, with D uncertain. The CDR3 has 15 amino acids. The V gene lost 0 bases and the J gene lost 8 bases, with 16 bases spanning the gap. Germline CDR1 reads SEHNR; CDR2 reads FQNEAQ (reference sequence).

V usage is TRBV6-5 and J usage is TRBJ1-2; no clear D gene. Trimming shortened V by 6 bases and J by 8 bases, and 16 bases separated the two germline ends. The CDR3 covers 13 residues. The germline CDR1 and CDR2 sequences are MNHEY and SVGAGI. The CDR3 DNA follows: TGTGCCAGCAGGCCCACGGGGTTGAGAGGCTACACCTTC. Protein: CASRPTGLRGYTF.

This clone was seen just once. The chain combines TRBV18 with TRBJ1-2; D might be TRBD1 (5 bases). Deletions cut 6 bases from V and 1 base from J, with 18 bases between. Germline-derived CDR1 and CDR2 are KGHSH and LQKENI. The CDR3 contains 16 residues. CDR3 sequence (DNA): TGTGCCAGCTCGCCCGAGGACACGAAGATTAACTATGGCTACACCTTC. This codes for CASSPEDTKINYGYTF.

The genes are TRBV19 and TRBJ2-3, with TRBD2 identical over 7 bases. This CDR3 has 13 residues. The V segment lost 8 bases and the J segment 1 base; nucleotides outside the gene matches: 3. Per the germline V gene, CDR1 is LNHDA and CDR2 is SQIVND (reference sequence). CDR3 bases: TGTGCCAGTGACACTAGCGGCACAGATACGCAGTATTTT. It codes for CASDTSGTDTQYF.